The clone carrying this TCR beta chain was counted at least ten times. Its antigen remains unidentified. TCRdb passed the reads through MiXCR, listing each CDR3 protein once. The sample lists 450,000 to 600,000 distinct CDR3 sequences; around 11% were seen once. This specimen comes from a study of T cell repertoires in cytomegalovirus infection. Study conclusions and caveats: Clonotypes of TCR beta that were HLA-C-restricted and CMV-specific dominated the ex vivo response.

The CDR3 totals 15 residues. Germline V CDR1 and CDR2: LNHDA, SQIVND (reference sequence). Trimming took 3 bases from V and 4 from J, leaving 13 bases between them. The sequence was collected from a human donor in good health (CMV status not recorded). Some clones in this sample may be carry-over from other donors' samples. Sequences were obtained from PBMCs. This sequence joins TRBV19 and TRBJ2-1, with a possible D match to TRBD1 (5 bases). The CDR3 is CASSIGHRTYNEQFF. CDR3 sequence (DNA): TGTGCCAGTAGTATCGGGCACAGGACGTACAATGAGCAGTTCTTC.